Here is one T cell receptor (beta chain) with its context. Its target is not known. Only in-frame clones appear in the TCRdb table, and some are missing; sequencing was by immunoSEQ multiplex PCR. Altogether some 82,000 clones are present, 75% to 95% being singletons, with the ten largest covering over 2%. This sample was taken from a study of OX40 agonist ivuxolimab in advanced cancers. Study-wide points: Individuals who were partial responders at 0.1-3.0 mg/kg had clonal expansion that ranked among the lowest.

People who had autoimmune disease history or systemic immunosuppression were excluded. The sample in question was CD4+ or CD8+ T cells sorted from blood, obtained in a trial of the OX40 agonist ivuxolimab. The receptor was derived from an adult with an advanced solid tumor such as melanoma, head and neck, liver or kidney cancer.

The CDR3 region is CASSLQLAVGGEQYF. DNA of the CDR3: TGTGCCAGCAGTCTCCAATTGGCGGTGGGGGGCGAGCAGTACTTC. The V and J genes are TRBV27 and TRBJ2-7; tentatively, D is TRBD2 (6 bases). The CDR3 is 15 residues long. CDR1 MNHEY and CDR2 SMNVEV come from the germline V gene (reference sequence). The V end was cut by 5 bases, the J end by 6 bases, with 20 bases between.